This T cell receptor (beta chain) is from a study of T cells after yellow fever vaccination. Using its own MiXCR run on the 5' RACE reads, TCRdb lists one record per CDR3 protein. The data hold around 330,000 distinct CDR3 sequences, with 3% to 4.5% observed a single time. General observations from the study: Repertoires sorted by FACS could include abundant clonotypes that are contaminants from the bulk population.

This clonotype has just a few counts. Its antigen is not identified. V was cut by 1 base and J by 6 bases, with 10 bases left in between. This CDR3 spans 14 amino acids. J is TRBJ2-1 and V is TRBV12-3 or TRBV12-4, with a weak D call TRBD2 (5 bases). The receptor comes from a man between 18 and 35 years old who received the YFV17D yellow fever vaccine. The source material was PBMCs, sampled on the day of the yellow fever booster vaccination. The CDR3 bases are TGTGCCAGCAGTTTAGAGTGGCTAGCCAATGAGCAGTTCTTC. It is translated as CASSLEWLANEQFF.